The rows below give T cell receptor beta chains drawn from one sample of a study of T cells expressing NK-cell markers. Each CDR3 protein gets one entry in TCRdb, which reprocessed the 5' RACE reads and gives no DNA. The sample table includes approximately 550,000 distinct CDR3 sequences. Sequencing was done on a sample of blood T cells: a sorted CD56 or NKG2C T cell subset, CD4+ or CD8+ T cells, or bulk PBMC T cells (not recorded which). These receptors were obtained from a man between 18 and 29 years old in good health. CDR3s include the opening cysteine and the closing phenylalanine or tryptophan. Fields, in order: CDR3 protein, V gene, J gene.

CDR3aa: CASSPRGLQSETQYF
v_gene: TRBV4-3
j_gene: TRBJ2-5

CDR3aa: CASSETPDTEAFF
v_gene: TRBV7-8
j_gene: TRBJ1-1

CDR3aa: CASSQDGSRAGELFF
v_gene: TRBV3-1
j_gene: TRBJ2-2

CDR3aa: CASSKITPRPGNIQYF
v_gene: TRBV21-1
j_gene: TRBJ2-4

CDR3aa: CAISAGGTSTDTQYF
v_gene: TRBV10-3
j_gene: TRBJ2-3

CDR3aa: CASTMDLTGAQPDYNEQFF
v_gene: TRBV12-3/TRBV12-4
j_gene: TRBJ2-1

CDR3aa: CSARRAAGSLNEQYF
v_gene: TRBV20-1
j_gene: TRBJ2-7

CDR3aa: CASSQDYRDPYNEQFF
v_gene: TRBV4-3
j_gene: TRBJ2-1

CDR3aa: CASSRGLAGGLRDEQFF
v_gene: TRBV27
j_gene: TRBJ2-1

CDR3aa: CASSLGLVPSRELFF
v_gene: TRBV11-2
j_gene: TRBJ2-2

CDR3aa: CASSLSTRRNEQFF
v_gene: TRBV12-3/TRBV12-4
j_gene: TRBJ2-1

CDR3aa: CASSEEGREDFNEQFF
v_gene: TRBV6-1
j_gene: TRBJ2-1

CDR3aa: CASRNRGVINQPQHF
v_gene: TRBV28
j_gene: TRBJ1-5

CDR3aa: CASSLTGGARETQYF
v_gene: TRBV12-3/TRBV12-4
j_gene: TRBJ2-5

CDR3aa: CASSFRRQGRSKNIQYF
v_gene: TRBV12-3/TRBV12-4
j_gene: TRBJ2-4

CDR3aa: CASSLTSVGGELFF
v_gene: TRBV11-2
j_gene: TRBJ2-2

CDR3aa: CASSFWQSQETQYF
v_gene: TRBV12-3/TRBV12-4
j_gene: TRBJ2-5

CDR3aa: CASTTGERNEQFF
v_gene: TRBV10-2
j_gene: TRBJ2-1

CDR3aa: CASSQEAGGWDEQFF
v_gene: TRBV12-3/TRBV12-4
j_gene: TRBJ2-1

CDR3aa: CASSTSRGNQPQHF
v_gene: TRBV21-1
j_gene: TRBJ1-5

CDR3aa: CASSLLVGNEQFF
v_gene: TRBV5-1
j_gene: TRBJ2-1

CDR3aa: CASSFATGGYTF
v_gene: TRBV12-3/TRBV12-4
j_gene: TRBJ1-2

CDR3aa: CASSYVPLVGNEQFF
v_gene: TRBV6-5
j_gene: TRBJ2-1

CDR3aa: CASSRIQQGPPYGYTF
v_gene: TRBV6-2/TRBV6-3
j_gene: TRBJ1-2

CDR3aa: CAISPGLAGPGELFF
v_gene: TRBV10-3
j_gene: TRBJ2-2

CDR3aa: CASSPLAVVSSNEQFF
v_gene: TRBV18
j_gene: TRBJ2-1

CDR3aa: CATGPGVNTGELFF
v_gene: TRBV3-1
j_gene: TRBJ2-2

CDR3aa: CASLTSVYQETQYF
v_gene: TRBV5-6
j_gene: TRBJ2-5

CDR3aa: CASSPGQGALTNEKLFF
v_gene: TRBV12-3/TRBV12-4
j_gene: TRBJ1-4

CDR3aa: CASSLDAYEQYF
v_gene: TRBV5-1
j_gene: TRBJ2-7

CDR3aa: CRPLASLGEQFF
v_gene: TRBV20-1
j_gene: TRBJ2-1

CDR3aa: CSATPSGQSYNEQFF
v_gene: TRBV20-1
j_gene: TRBJ2-1

CDR3aa: CASSQGPASANEQYF
v_gene: TRBV3-1
j_gene: TRBJ2-7

CDR3aa: CSVAPDRWANVLTF
v_gene: TRBV29-1
j_gene: TRBJ2-6

CDR3aa: CASSPTTQNRETQYF
v_gene: TRBV7-9
j_gene: TRBJ2-5

CDR3aa: CASSPPGTGVGNEQFF
v_gene: TRBV12-3/TRBV12-4
j_gene: TRBJ2-1

CDR3aa: CASSYGGLAKNIQYF
v_gene: TRBV6-5
j_gene: TRBJ2-4

CDR3aa: CSATRFRGTNIQYF
v_gene: TRBV20-1
j_gene: TRBJ2-4

CDR3aa: CASSYSWTSGAGSYNEQFF
v_gene: TRBV6-5
j_gene: TRBJ2-1

CDR3aa: CASSLQQGPYEQYF
v_gene: TRBV7-9
j_gene: TRBJ2-7

CDR3aa: CASSLGRDTSYEQYF
v_gene: TRBV7-9
j_gene: TRBJ2-7

CDR3aa: CASSLIASGEQETQYF
v_gene: TRBV7-3
j_gene: TRBJ2-5

CDR3aa: CASRGGEQPQHF
v_gene: TRBV6-6
j_gene: TRBJ1-5

CDR3aa: CASSSRTETYGYTF
v_gene: TRBV28
j_gene: TRBJ1-2

CDR3aa: CSVEDPRVSYNEQFF
v_gene: TRBV29-1
j_gene: TRBJ2-1

CDR3aa: CATSDWTGNLHTQYF
v_gene: TRBV24-1
j_gene: TRBJ2-3

CDR3aa: CATSREFGNEQFF
v_gene: TRBV15
j_gene: TRBJ2-1

CDR3aa: CASSFLGDSPLHF
v_gene: TRBV12-3/TRBV12-4
j_gene: TRBJ1-6

CDR3aa: CSARDSKTLSGANVLTF
v_gene: TRBV20-1
j_gene: TRBJ2-6